This record covers a single TCR beta chain. One Seattle source followed patients from active infection through their disease course. Here immunoSEQ multiplex PCR was the method, and the copy in TCRdb shows in-frame clones only, minus some. This table has 200,000 to 250,000 clones, around 86% appearing once. V was pared by 6 bases and J by 0 bases, with 12 bases between. The length of the CDR3 is 16 residues. Germline assignment: CDR1 SGHVS and CDR2 FQNEAQ. This entry comes from a study of blood T cell repertoires in COVID-19. This clonotype was sampled from a woman in her forties or fifties with COVID-19, enrolled during active disease. Sample: peripheral blood. The rearrangement uses TRBV7-8 and TRBJ2-6; maybe TRBD1 (6 bases). The CDR3 sequence is CASRMTGTSGANVLTF. CDR3 nucleotides: TGTGCCAGCAGGATGACAGGCACCTCTGGGGCCAACGTCCTGACTTTC.